This TCR beta chain comes out of a study of OX40 agonist ivuxolimab in advanced cancers. Some background on the complete study: The costimulatory receptor OX40 (CD134) was targeted by ivuxolimab, a fully human IgG2 agonistic monoclonal antibody. Intravenous ivuxolimab was administered to patients every 2 weeks at six dose levels: 0.01, 0.1, 0.3, 1.5, 3 and 10 mg/kg. Of the 50 to 55 dose-escalation patients, hepatocellular carcinoma was present in 19, melanoma in approximately 15, renal cell carcinoma in 9 and head and neck cancer in 9. A male proportion of roughly 80% and a mean age of approximately 55 years, ranging from about 23 to 79, were recorded for the dose-escalation cohort. Patients were allowed to have had prior anti-PD-1, anti-PD-L1 or anti-CTLA-4 therapy, and 40% of the dose-escalation patients had been treated with checkpoint inhibitors. Partial responses occurred in three dose-escalation patients, of whom one had hepatocellular carcinoma and two had cutaneous melanoma. The purpose of peripheral TCRbeta sequencing was to test whether ivuxolimab changed TCR sequence diversity and led to clonal T-cell expansion. The paper reports the monotherapy dose-escalation portion (N of about 47 patients) of the phase I ivuxolimab trial. What the research found in general, with its limitations: After ivuxolimab, CD8+ T cells had more expanded clones than CD4+ T cells on average. Which antigens the clonally expanded peripheral T cells were specific for was not determined. In partial responders in the 0.1-3.0 mg/kg groups, normalized peripheral clonal expansion was found to be among the lowest, especially among CD8+ T cells. At doses of 0.1 to 3.0 mg/kg, clonal expansion of both CD4+ and CD8+ blood T cells was observed from baseline to week 6. Low levels of normalized T-cell clonal expansion were also seen in some patients who did not respond.

Patients with autoimmune disease history or receiving systemic immunosuppression were excluded from the trial. Peripheral blood for TCR sequencing was drawn from every dose cohort at baseline, at cycle 4 day 1 and at cycle 7 day 1. The samples were taken from a phase I, first-in-human, multicenter, open-label dose-escalation trial of ivuxolimab. Adults with locally advanced or metastatic head and neck squamous cell, hepatocellular, melanoma or renal cell carcinoma were enrolled in the trial. Before TCR sequencing, CD4+ and CD8+ T cells were separately sorted from peripheral blood. The V end gives up 4 bases and the J end 5 bases, leaving 12 bases in the junction not matched to a gene. The CDR3 covers 15 residues, taking in both the cysteine and the phenylalanine. CDR3 DNA is the only sequence kept; it has 45 bases, read in frame from the first base. For sequencing of the TCRbeta CDR3 region, genomic DNA was extracted from the sorted cells. The immunoSEQ Assay was used for sequencing of TCRbeta CDR3 regions. In TCRdb, the immuneACCESS table is reduced to in-frame sequences with V and J assigned. These tables do not hold every clone; where another copy was compared, an unresolved V gene accounts for under half, and the others remain unexplained. Present in this sample are about 64,000 clones, about 88% of which were seen just once. The ten largest clonotypes hold about 2.2% of the sample.

Of note for this clone: It has no known antigen specificity. No base qualities exist here, and no much larger clone lies one base off it.

The TCR sequence derives from an adult with an advanced solid tumor such as melanoma, head and neck, liver or kidney cancer. Material: CD4+ or CD8+ T cells sorted from blood, obtained in a trial of the OX40 agonist ivuxolimab. The chain is encoded by TRBV5-3 joined to TRBJ2-7; a stretch of 7 junction bases matches TRBD1. TRBV5-3 is an open reading frame, and its role is uncertain. The DNA reads as follows: TGTGCCAGAAGCGGGCCACCCCAGGGGGTCGACGAGCAGTACTTC. Its protein product is CARSGPPQGVDEQYF.